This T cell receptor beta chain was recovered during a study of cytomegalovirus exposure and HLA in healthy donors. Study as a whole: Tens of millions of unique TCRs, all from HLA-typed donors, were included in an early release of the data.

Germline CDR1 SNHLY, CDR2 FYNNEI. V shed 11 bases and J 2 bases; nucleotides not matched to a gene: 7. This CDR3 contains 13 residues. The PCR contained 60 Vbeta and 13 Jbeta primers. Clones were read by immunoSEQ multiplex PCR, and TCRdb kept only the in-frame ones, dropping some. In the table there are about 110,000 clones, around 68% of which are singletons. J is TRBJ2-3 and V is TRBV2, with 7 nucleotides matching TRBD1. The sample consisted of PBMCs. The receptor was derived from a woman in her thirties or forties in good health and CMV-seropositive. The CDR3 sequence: CAGLDRSTDTQYF. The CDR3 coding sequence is TGTGCCGGTTTGGACAGGTCCACAGATACGCAGTATTTT.